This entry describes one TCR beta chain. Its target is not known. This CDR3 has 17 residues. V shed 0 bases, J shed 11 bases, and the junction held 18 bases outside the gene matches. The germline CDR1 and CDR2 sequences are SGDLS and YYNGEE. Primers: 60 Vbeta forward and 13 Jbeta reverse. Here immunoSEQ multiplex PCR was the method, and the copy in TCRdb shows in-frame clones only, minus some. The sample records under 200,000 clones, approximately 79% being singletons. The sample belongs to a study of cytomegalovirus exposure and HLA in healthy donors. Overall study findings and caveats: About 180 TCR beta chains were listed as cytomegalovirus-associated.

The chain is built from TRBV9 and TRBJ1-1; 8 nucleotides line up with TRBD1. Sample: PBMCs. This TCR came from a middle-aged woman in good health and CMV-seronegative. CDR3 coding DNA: TGTGCCAGCAGCGTAGAGGGGACAGGTTGGGGGGCTAGGAGGGCTTTCTTT. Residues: CASSVEGTGWGARRAFF.